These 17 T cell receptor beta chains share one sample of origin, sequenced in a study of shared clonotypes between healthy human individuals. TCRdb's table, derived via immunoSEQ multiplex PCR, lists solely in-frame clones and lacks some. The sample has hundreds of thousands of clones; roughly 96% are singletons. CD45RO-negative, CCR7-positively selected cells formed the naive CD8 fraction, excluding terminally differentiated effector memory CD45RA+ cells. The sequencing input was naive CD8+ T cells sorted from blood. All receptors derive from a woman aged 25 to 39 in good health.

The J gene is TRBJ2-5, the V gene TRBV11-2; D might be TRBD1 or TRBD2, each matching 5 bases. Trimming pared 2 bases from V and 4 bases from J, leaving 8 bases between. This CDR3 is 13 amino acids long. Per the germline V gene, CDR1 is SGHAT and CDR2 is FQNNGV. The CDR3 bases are TGTGCCAGCAGCTTATGGGGGAGAGAGACCCAGTACTTC. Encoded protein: CASSLWGRETQYF.

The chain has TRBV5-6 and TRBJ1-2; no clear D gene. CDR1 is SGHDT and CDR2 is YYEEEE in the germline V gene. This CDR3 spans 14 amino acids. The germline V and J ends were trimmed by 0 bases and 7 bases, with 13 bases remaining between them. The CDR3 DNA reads TGTGCCAGCAGCTTGGTTCTGGGAGGCCGTGGCTACACCTTC. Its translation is CASSLVLGGRGYTF.

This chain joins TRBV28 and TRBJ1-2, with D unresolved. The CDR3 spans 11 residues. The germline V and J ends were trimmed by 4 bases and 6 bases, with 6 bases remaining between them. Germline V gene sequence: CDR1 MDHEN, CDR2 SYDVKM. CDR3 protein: CASSSMDGYTF. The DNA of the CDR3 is TGTGCCAGCAGTTCTATGGATGGCTACACCTTC.

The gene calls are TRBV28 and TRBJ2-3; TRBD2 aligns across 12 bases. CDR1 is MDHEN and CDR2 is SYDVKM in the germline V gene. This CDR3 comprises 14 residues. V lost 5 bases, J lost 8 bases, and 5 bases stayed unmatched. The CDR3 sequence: CASSLAGGPATQYF. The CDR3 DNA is TGTGCCAGCAGTCTAGCGGGAGGGCCAGCTACGCAGTATTTT.

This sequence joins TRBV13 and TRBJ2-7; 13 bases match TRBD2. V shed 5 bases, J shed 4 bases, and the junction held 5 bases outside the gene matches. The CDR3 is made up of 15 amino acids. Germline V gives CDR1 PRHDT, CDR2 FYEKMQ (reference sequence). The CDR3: CASSTSGRALYEQYF. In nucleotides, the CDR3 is TGTGCCAGCAGCACTAGCGGGAGGGCCCTGTACGAGCAGTACTTC.

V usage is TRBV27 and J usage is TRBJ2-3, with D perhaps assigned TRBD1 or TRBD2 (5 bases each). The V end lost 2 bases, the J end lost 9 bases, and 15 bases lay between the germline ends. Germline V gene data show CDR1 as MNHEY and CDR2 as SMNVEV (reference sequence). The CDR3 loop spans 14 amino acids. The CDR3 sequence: CASSLMGEYRTQYF. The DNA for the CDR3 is TGTGCCAGCAGTTTAATGGGGGAGTATAGAACGCAGTATTTT.

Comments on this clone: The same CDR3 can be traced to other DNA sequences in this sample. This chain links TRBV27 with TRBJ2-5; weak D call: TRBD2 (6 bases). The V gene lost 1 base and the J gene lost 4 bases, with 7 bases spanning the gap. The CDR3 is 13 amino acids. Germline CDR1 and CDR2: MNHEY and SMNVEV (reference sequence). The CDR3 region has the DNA TGTGCCAGCAGTTTATTCGGGGGAGAGACCCAGTACTTC. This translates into CASSLFGGETQYF.

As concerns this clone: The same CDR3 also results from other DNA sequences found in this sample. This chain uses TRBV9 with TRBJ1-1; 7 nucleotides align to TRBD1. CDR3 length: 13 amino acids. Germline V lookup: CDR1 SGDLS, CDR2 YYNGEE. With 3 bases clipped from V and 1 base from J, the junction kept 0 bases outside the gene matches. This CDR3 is CASSGQGNTEAFF. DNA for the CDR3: TGTGCCAGCAGCGGACAGGGGAACACTGAAGCTTTCTTT.

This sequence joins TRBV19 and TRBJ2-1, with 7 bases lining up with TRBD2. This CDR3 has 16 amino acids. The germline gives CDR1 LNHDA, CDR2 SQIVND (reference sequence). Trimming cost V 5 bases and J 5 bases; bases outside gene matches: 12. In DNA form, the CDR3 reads TGTGCCAGTAGTCCTTGGTTAACTAGCGCCGACAATGAGCAGTTCTTC. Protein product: CASSPWLTSADNEQFF. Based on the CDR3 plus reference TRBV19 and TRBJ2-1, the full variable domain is DGGITQSPKYLFRKEGQNVTLSCEQNLNHDAMYWYRQDPGQGLRLIYYSQIVNDFQKGDIAEGYSVSREKKESFPLTVTSAQKNPTAFYLCASSPWLTSADNEQFFGPGTRLTVL.

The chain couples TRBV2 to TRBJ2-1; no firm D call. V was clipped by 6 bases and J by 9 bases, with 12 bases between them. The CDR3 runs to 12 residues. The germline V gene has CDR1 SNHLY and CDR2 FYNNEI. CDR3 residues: CASRGPPTEQFF. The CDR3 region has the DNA TGTGCCAGCAGGGGCCCCCCCACTGAGCAGTTCTTC. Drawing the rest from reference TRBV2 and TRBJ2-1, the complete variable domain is EPEVTQTPSHQVTQMGQEVILRCVPISNHLYFYWYRQILGQKVEFLVSFYNNEISEKSEIFDDQFSVERPDGSNFTLKIRSTKLEDSAMYFCASRGPPTEQFFGPGTRLTVL.

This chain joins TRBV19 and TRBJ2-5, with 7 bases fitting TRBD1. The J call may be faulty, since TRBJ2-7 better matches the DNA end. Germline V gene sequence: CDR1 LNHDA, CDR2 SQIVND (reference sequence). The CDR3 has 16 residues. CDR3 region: CASSMSGTEHTYEQYF. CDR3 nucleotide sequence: TGTGCCAGTAGTATGTCCGGGACAGAGCACACCTACGAGCAGTACTTC.

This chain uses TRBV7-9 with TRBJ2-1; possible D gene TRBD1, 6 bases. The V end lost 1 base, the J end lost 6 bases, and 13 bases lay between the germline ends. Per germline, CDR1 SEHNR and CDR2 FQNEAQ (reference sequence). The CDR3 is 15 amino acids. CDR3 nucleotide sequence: TGTGCCAGCAGCTTAGGGACAGATGGCTTCAATGAGCAGTTCTTC. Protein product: CASSLGTDGFNEQFF.

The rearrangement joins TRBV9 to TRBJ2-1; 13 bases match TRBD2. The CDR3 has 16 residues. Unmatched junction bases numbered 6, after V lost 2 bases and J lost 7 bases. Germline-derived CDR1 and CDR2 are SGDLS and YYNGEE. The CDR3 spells CASSVTSGRAGNEQFF. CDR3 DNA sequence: TGTGCCAGCAGCGTTACTAGCGGGAGGGCCGGTAATGAGCAGTTCTTC. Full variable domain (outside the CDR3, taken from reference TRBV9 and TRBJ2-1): DSGVTQTPKHLITATGQRVTLRCSPRSGDLSVYWYQQSLDQGLQFLIQYYNGEERAKGNILERFSAQQFPDLHSELNLSSLELGDSALYFCASSVTSGRAGNEQFFGPGTRLTVL.

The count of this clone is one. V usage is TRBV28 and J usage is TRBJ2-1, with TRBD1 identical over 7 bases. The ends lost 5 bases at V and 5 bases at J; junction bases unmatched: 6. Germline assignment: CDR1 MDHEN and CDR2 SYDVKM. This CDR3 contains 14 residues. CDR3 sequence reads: CASSPPGQNNEQFF. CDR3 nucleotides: TGTGCCAGCAGTCCCCCGGGACAGAACAATGAGCAGTTCTTC. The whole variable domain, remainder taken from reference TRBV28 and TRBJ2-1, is DVKVTQSSRYLVKRTGEKVFLECVQDMDHENMFWYRQDPGLGLRLIYFSYDVKMKEKGDIPEGYSVSREKKERFSLILESASTNQTSMYLCASSPPGQNNEQFFGPGTRLTVL.

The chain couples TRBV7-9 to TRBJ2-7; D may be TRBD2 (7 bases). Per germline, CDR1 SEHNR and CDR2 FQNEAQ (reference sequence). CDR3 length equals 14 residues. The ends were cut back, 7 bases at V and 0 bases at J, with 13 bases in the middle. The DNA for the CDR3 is TGTGCCAGCAACCAGGGGAGGGTCTCCTACGAGCAGTACTTC. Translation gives CASNQGRVSYEQYF.

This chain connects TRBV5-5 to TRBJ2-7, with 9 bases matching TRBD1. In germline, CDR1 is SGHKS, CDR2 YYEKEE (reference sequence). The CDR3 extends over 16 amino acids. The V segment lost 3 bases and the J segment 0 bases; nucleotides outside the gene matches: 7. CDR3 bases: TGTGCCAGCAGCTGGGGACAGGGAGATCCCTCCTACGAGCAGTACTTC. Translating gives CASSWGQGDPSYEQYF.

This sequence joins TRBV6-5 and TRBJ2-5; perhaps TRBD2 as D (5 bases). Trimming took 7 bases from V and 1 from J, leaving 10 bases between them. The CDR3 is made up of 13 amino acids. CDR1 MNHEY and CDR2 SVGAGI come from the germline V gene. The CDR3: CASNRGSQETQYF. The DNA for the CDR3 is TGTGCCAGCAACCGCGGGTCCCAAGAGACCCAGTACTTC.